This T cell receptor (beta chain) was retrieved from a study of T cell responses to AZD1222 COVID-19 vaccine. A word on this clone: The antigen remains unidentified.

General study findings and limits: Clonal diversity may have been underestimated, and the donors were mostly white British, with more females than males. No day 14 peak samples; only post-peak repertoires were characterized.

Trimming removed 4 bases at V and 1 base at J, with 16 bases between. The CDR3 covers 17 residues. The germline V gene encodes CDR1 MGHRA and CDR2 YSYEKL. Clones were sequenced by immunoSEQ multiplex PCR, and TCRdb holds only the in-frame ones, with some missing. The sample holds tens of thousands of clones, over 85% seen once. The sequence derives from an adult in good health. The chain employs TRBV4-1 and TRBJ1-4, with D possibly matching TRBD1 (6 bases). Sequenced here: peripheral blood, sampled on day 0 of AZD1222 vaccination. As DNA, the CDR3 is TGCGCCAGCAGCCTTGGGAAGGCGGGACAAACTAATGAAAAACTGTTTTTT. Translation gives CASSLGKAGQTNEKLFF.